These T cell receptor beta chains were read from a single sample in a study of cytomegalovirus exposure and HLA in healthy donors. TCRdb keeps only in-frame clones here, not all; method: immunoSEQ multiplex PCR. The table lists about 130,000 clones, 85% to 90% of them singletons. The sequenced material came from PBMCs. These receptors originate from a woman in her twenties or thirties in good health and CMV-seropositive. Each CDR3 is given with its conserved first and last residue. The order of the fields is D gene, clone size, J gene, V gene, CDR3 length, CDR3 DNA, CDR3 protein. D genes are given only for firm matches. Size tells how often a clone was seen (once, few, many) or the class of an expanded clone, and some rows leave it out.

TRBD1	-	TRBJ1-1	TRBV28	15	TGTGCCAGCAGTTCCATCGGACAGGGGAACACTGAAGCTTTCTTT	CASSSIGQGNTEAFF
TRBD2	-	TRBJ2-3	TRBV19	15	TGTGCCAGTAGTCCAGTAGCGGGAGGGGAAGATACGCAGTATTTT	CASSPVAGGEDTQYF
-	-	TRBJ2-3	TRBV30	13	TGTGCCTGGAGCCCCCCCCAAACAGATACGCAGTATTTT	CAWSPPQTDTQYF
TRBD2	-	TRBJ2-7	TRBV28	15	TGTGCCAGCAGTTCGGTGAGCGGGAAGGTCCACGAGCAGTACTTC	CASSSVSGKVHEQYF
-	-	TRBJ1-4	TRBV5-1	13	TGCGCCAGCAGCTGGGGCACTAATGAAAAACTGTTTTTT	CASSWGTNEKLFF
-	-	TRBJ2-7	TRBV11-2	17	TGTGCCAGCAAGAGGGTGGCCGACCACTCGAGCTCCTACGAGCAGTACTTC	CASKRVADHSSSYEQYF
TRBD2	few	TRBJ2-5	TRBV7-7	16	TGTGCCAGCAGCTGGAGCGGGGCGAGTCCCTGGGAGACCCAGTACTTC	CASSWSGASPWETQYF
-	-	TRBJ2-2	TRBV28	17	TGTGCCAGCAGTGGGAGTATGTACAGGGTCAACACCGGGGAGCTGTTTTTT	CASSGSMYRVNTGELFF
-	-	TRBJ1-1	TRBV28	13	TGTGCCAGCAGTTTGACAGCGAACACTGAAGCTTTCTTT	CASSLTANTEAFF
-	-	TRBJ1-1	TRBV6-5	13	TGTGCCAGCAGTTCAGACGGGGACACTGAAGCTTTCTTT	CASSSDGDTEAFF
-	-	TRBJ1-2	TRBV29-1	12	TGCAGCGTTGAAGAAAGGGGTGGTGGCTACACCTTC	CSVEERGGGYTF
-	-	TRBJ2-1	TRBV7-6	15	TGTGCCAGCAGCGGAGGCGGGCGCAGTCCCGATGAGCAGTTCTTC	CASSGGGRSPDEQFF
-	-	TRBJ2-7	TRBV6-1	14	TGTGCCAGCAGTCTCCCGGGACTTTCCTACGAGCAGTACTTC	CASSLPGLSYEQYF
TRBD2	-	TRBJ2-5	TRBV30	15	TGTGCCTGGAGTGTCAGCAGGAGGGTAGCGGGAGGCCCCTACTTC	CAWSVSRRVAGGPYF
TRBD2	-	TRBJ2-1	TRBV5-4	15	TGTGCCAGCAGCTCCCATGGTGGCGGGAGTGGTGAGCAGTTCTTC	CASSSHGGGSGEQFF
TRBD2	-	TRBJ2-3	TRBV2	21	TGTGCCAGCAGTTTCGGTCGGGCTAGCGGGGGCCCCGAGCACGGAGGGGATACGCAGTATTTT	CASSFGRASGGPEHGGDTQYF
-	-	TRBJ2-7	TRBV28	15	TGTGCCAGCTTTCCCGAGGGCAGGGGTTTTGTGGAGCAGTACTTC	CASFPEGRGFVEQYF
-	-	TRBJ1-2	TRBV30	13	TGTGCCTGGAGGGGATCTGGGGGCGATGGCTACACCTTC	CAWRGSGGDGYTF
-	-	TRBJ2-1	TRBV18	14	TGTGCCAGCTCACCGGCTACAGGGAATTGGGCCTCGTTCTTC	CASSPATGNWASFF
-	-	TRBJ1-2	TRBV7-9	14	TGTGCCAGCAGCTTCCGGGACACCAACTATGGCTACACCTTC	CASSFRDTNYGYTF
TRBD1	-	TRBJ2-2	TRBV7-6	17	TGTGCCAGCAGCCAATATTCGACAGGGTGGTACACCGGGGAGCTGTTTTTT	CASSQYSTGWYTGELFF
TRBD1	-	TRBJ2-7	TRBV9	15	TGTGCCAGCAGCGTCGGGGCAGGGGGCTCCTACGAGCAGTACTTC	CASSVGAGGSYEQYF
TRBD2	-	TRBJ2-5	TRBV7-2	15	TGTGCCAGCAGCGACACAGCGGGAGGCAGGGAGACCCAGTACTTC	CASSDTAGGRETQYF
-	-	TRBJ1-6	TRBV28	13	TGTGCCAGCAAACGGGCAGGGGTATCACCCCTCCACTTT	CASKRAGVSPLHF
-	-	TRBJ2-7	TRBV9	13	TGTGCCAGCAGCCCTGGAGTCCTCTCCGAGCAGTACTTC	CASSPGVLSEQYF
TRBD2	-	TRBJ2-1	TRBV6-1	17	TGTGCCAGCAGTGAATTTCGGACTAGCGGGCCCTACAATGAGCAGTTCTTC	CASSEFRTSGPYNEQFF
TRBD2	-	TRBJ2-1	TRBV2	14	TGTGCCAGCAGTGCACTAGCGGGGGATAATGAGCAGTTCTTC	CASSALAGDNEQFF
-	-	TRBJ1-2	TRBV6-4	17	TGTGCCAGCAGTAGATCGTTCAGTGACAGCCCCTTGGGAGGCTACACCTTC	CASSRSFSDSPLGGYTF
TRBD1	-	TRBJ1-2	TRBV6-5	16	TGTGCCAGCAGTTACTCGACAGGGGTGGGGAGAAATGGCTACACCTTC	CASSYSTGVGRNGYTF
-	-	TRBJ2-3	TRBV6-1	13	TGTGCCAGCAGACCCCCAGGGGGGGATACGCAGTATTTT	CASRPPGGDTQYF
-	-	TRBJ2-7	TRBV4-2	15	TGTGCCAGCAGCCAGGCTGCTGGACAGACCTACGAGCAGTACTTC	CASSQAAGQTYEQYF
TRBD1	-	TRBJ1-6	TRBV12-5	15	TGTGCTAGTGGTTCCACCGAGGGGGCAGGATCACCCCTCCACTTT	CASGSTEGAGSPLHF
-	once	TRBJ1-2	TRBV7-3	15	TGTGCCAGCAGCCCCCGGGGGGGTGGTAACTATGGCTACACCTTC	CASSPRGGGNYGYTF